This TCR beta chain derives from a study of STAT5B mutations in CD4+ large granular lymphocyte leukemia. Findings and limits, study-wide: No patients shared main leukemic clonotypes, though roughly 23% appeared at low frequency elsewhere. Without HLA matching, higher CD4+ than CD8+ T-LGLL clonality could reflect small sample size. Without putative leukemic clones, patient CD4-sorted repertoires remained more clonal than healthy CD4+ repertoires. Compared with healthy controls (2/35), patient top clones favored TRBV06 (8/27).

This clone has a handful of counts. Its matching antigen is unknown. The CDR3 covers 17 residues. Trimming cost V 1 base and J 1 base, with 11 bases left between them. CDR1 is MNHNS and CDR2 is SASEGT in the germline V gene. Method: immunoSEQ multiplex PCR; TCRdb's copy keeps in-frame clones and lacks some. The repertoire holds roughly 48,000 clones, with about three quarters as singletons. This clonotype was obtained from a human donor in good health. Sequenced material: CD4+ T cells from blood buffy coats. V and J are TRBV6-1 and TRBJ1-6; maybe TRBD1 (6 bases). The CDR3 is CASSEVEGESYNSPLHF. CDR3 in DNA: TGTGCCAGCAGTGAAGTCGAGGGGGAATCCTATAATTCACCCCTCCACTTT.